The 20 T cell receptor beta chains below come from one sample, sequenced in a study of cytomegalovirus exposure and HLA in healthy donors (dated by TCRdb to 2016 to 2017). Receptor amplification or capture employed the immunoSEQ multiplex PCR assay. For the multiplex PCR, a mixture combining 60 forward primers for TCR Vbeta segments and 13 reverse primers for TCR Jbeta segments was used. TCRdb limited this immuneACCESS table to in-frame rearrangements with V and J called. A share of clones is missing; checked studies link under half to unresolved V genes, and the rest is unexplained. The sample records about 150,000 clones, over 70% of which are singletons. The ten most abundant clones make up approximately 2.1% of the sample. Sequenced material: PBMCs. The receptor source for this set is a man aged 25-40 years in good health and CMV-seronegative.

V usage is TRBV5-4 and J usage is TRBJ1-4, with D tentatively TRBD1 (6 bases). CDR3 length: 15 amino acids. Trimming pared 4 bases from V and 6 bases from J, leaving 16 bases between. Germline V gene lookup returns CDR1 SGHNT and CDR2 YYREEE (reference sequence). This CDR3 is CASSPIGGSDEKLFF. The DNA of the CDR3 is TGTGCCAGCAGCCCGATAGGGGGTTCGGATGAAAAACTGTTTTTT.

The genes are TRBV25-1 and TRBJ1-1; D possibly corresponds to TRBD1 (6 bases). Germline V gene data show CDR1 as MGHDK and CDR2 as SYGVNS. The CDR3 is made up of 12 amino acids. Trimming stripped 8 bases from V and 4 bases from J, with 11 bases between. This CDR3 reads CASSEGGTEAFF. The DNA for the CDR3 is TGTGCCAGCTCGGAAGGGGGCACTGAAGCTTTCTTT.

The chain is built from TRBV5-1 and TRBJ2-3, with a weak D call TRBD2 (6 bases). The CDR3 is 14 amino acids. Per the germline V gene, CDR1 is SGHRS and CDR2 is YFSETQ. Trimming stripped 0 bases from V and 5 bases from J, with 10 bases between. The CDR3 DNA follows: TGCGCCAGCAGCTTGGGGTTAGCGGAAGATACGCAGTATTTT. Amino acid sequence: CASSLGLAEDTQYF.

The gene calls are TRBV6-6 and TRBJ1-4; 9 bases are shared with TRBD1. The CDR3 sequence is 14 residues long. V dropped 6 bases and J dropped 5; count of bases not matched to a gene: 4. From germline, CDR1 is MNHNY and CDR2 SVGAGI (reference sequence). The CDR3 region has the DNA TGTGCCAGCAGCTACGGACAGGGGAATGAAAAACTGTTTTTT. Translating it yields CASSYGQGNEKLFF.

CDR3 sequence: CASSNRQGSNQPQHF. DNA for the CDR3: TGTGCCAGCAGCAATAGACAGGGTAGCAATCAGCCCCAGCATTTT. The chain couples TRBV28 to TRBJ1-5; 7 nucleotides align to TRBD1. Germline loops: CDR1 MDHEN, CDR2 SYDVKM. J lost 0 bases, V lost 6 bases, and 5 bases had no gene match. CDR3 length: 15 residues. Based on the CDR3 plus reference TRBV28 and TRBJ1-5, the full variable domain is DVKVTQSSRYLVKRTGEKVFLECVQDMDHENMFWYRQDPGLGLRLIYFSYDVKMKEKGDIPEGYSVSREKKERFSLILESASTNQTSMYLCASSNRQGSNQPQHFGDGTRLSIL.

This chain joins TRBV7-6 and TRBJ1-3, with 10 bases lining up with TRBD1. The CDR3 covers 16 residues. V lost 3 bases, J lost 3 bases, and 5 bases stayed unmatched. Germline CDR1 and CDR2: SGHVS and FNYEAQ. CDR3 loop: CASSLDRGTDGNTIYF. CDR3 coding DNA: TGTGCCAGCAGCTTGGACAGGGGGACGGATGGAAACACCATATATTTT.

The J gene is TRBJ2-1, the V gene TRBV11-2, with 10 bases lining up with TRBD2. After removal of 3 bases from V and 0 bases from J, the junction contained 5 bases not matched to a gene. The germline gives CDR1 SGHAT, CDR2 FQNNGV. The CDR3 sequence is 17 residues long. CDR3 residues: CASSFPSGGSSYNEQFF. For the CDR3, the DNA is TGTGCCAGCAGCTTCCCTAGCGGGGGTAGCTCCTACAATGAGCAGTTCTTC. The full variable domain, in which reference TRBV11-2 and TRBJ2-1 provide the parts outside the CDR3, is EAGVAQSPRYKIIEKRQSVAFWCNPISGHATLYWYQQILGQGPKLLIQFQNNGVVDDSQLPKDRFSAERLKGVDSTLKIQPAKLEDSAVYLCASSFPSGGSSYNEQFFGPGTRLTVL.

V and J are TRBV27 and TRBJ1-6; no clear D gene. V was cut by 5 bases and J by 8 bases, with 7 bases left in between. The CDR3 covers 12 residues. Germline CDR1 and CDR2: MNHEY and SMNVEV (reference sequence). CDR3 sequence (DNA): TGTGCCAGCAGTACTCCCGATTCACCCCTCCACTTT. Its translation is CASSTPDSPLHF.

The chain uses TRBV5-1 and TRBJ1-1; 7 bases fit TRBD1. The CDR3 covers 14 residues. The germline V gene has CDR1 SGHRS and CDR2 YFSETQ. V was pared by 4 bases and J by 5 bases, with 8 bases of the junction left unmatched. The CDR3 DNA is TGCGCCAGCAGCCTACAGGGGTTTGGGACTGAAGCTTTCTTT. It codes for CASSLQGFGTEAFF.

This chain uses TRBV28 with TRBJ1-1, with 9 bases aligning to TRBD1. This CDR3 contains 15 residues. J gave up 4 bases and V 5 bases, and 8 bases lay outside the gene matches. The germline gives CDR1 MDHEN, CDR2 SYDVKM. This chain's CDR3 is CASSPWTGESTEAFF. CDR3 sequence (DNA): TGTGCCAGCAGTCCATGGACAGGGGAAAGCACTGAAGCTTTCTTT.

The chain uses TRBV4-1 and TRBJ1-1; 7 bases are shared with TRBD1. V lost 1 base, J lost 5 bases, and 7 bases stayed unmatched. Germline V lookup: CDR1 MGHRA, CDR2 YSYEKL. This CDR3 spans 15 amino acids. CDR3 residues: CASSQGQGRGTEAFF. As DNA, the CDR3 is TGCGCCAGCAGCCAAGGACAGGGAAGGGGGACTGAAGCTTTCTTT.

J is TRBJ2-7 and V is TRBV27; 10 bases line up with TRBD1. J gave up 4 bases and V 4 bases, and 7 bases lay outside the gene matches. The CDR3 length is 15 residues. Germline values: CDR1 MNHEY, CDR2 SMNVEV (reference sequence). CDR3 sequence: CASSSKDRGPYEQYF. The CDR3 DNA reads TGTGCCAGCAGTTCCAAAGACAGGGGGCCGTACGAGCAGTACTTC.

The V and J genes are TRBV7-9 and TRBJ2-3; a possible D gene is TRBD2 (5 bases). Per the germline V gene, CDR1 is SEHNR and CDR2 is FQNEAQ (reference sequence). This CDR3 contains 12 residues. The CDR3 nucleotides read TGTTCCACCCTAGCTGTCAGTAATACGCAGTATTTT. This translates into CSTLAVSNTQYF.

This clone was seen only once. The rearrangement uses TRBV28 and TRBJ1-1, with 7 bases lining up with TRBD1. Germline CDR1 and CDR2: MDHEN and SYDVKM. This CDR3 region has 16 residues. V gave up 4 bases and J gave up 0 bases; unmatched junction bases: 8. This CDR3 is CASSSPRGTVNTEAFF. CDR3 DNA sequence: TGTGCCAGCAGTTCCCCAAGAGGGACAGTGAACACTGAAGCTTTCTTT. The complete variable domain, with remaining parts taken from reference TRBV28 and TRBJ1-1, reads DVKVTQSSRYLVKRTGEKVFLECVQDMDHENMFWYRQDPGLGLRLIYFSYDVKMKEKGDIPEGYSVSREKKERFSLILESASTNQTSMYLCASSSPRGTVNTEAFFGQGTRLTVV.

CDR3 bases: TGTGCCAGCAGCAGGCCTAATGAAAAACTGTTTTTT. This sequence encodes CASSRPNEKLFF. The chain is built from TRBV27 and TRBJ1-4, with D uncertain. The V gene lost 6 bases and the J gene lost 3 bases, with 5 bases spanning the gap. Germline V gene sequence: CDR1 MNHEY, CDR2 SMNVEV (reference sequence). This CDR3 has 12 residues.

The J gene is TRBJ2-5, the V gene TRBV25-1; perhaps TRBD1 as D (6 bases). Trimming pared 0 bases from V and 1 base from J, leaving 12 bases between. Germline V lookup: CDR1 MGHDK, CDR2 SYGVNS. The CDR3 is made up of 16 amino acids. Here the CDR3 reads CASSEYIGTLQETQYF. The DNA for the CDR3 is TGTGCCAGCAGTGAATATATAGGGACACTCCAAGAGACCCAGTACTTC.

The chain combines TRBV28 with TRBJ1-5; 9 bases match TRBD1. The trim removed 5 bases at V and 5 bases at J, leaving 7 bases unmatched. CDR3 size: 15 residues. Germline V gene sequence: CDR1 MDHEN, CDR2 SYDVKM. The CDR3 reads CASSPGQGLDQPQHF. CDR3 in DNA: TGTGCCAGCAGTCCGGGACAGGGCCTAGATCAGCCCCAGCATTTT.

The rearrangement links TRBV6-1 to TRBJ1-1; TRBD1 aligns across 8 bases. The germline V gene encodes CDR1 MNHNS and CDR2 SASEGT. CDR3 length: 18 amino acids. The V segment lost 2 bases and the J segment 2 bases; nucleotides outside the gene matches: 13. The CDR3: CASSEPHYSGGPNTEAFF. In nucleotides, the CDR3 is TGTGCCAGCAGTGAACCTCATTATTCAGGGGGCCCAAACACTGAAGCTTTCTTT.

V gene TRBV7-9 combines with J gene TRBJ2-5; tentatively, D is TRBD2 (6 bases). Trimming removed 1 base at V and 3 bases at J, with 12 bases between. Germline V lookup: CDR1 SEHNR, CDR2 FQNEAQ (reference sequence). The CDR3 is 15 amino acids. The CDR3 spells CASSLVVSGEETQYF. As DNA, the CDR3 is TGTGCCAGCAGCTTAGTGGTTAGCGGAGAAGAGACCCAGTACTTC. The full variable domain, its missing parts supplied by reference TRBV7-9 and TRBJ2-5, is DTGVSQNPRHKITKRGQNVTFRCDPISEHNRLYWYRQTLGQGPEFLTYFQNEAQLEKSRLLSDRFSAERPKGSFSTLEIQRTEQGDSAMYLCASSLVVSGEETQYFGPGTRLLVL.

This rearrangement joins TRBV7-8 to TRBJ1-4; no clear D. Germline lookup yields CDR1 SGHVS and CDR2 FQNEAQ. This CDR3 has 16 residues. Trimming took 1 base from V and 0 from J, leaving 9 bases between them. DNA of the CDR3: TGTGCCAGCAGCTTAGGAGCGGTCTCAACTAATGAAAAACTGTTTTTT. This codes for CASSLGAVSTNEKLFF. Supplemented by reference TRBV7-8 and TRBJ1-4, the full variable domain reads GAGVSQSPRYKVAKRGQDVALRCDPISGHVSLFWYQQALGQGPEFLTYFQNEAQLDKSGLPSDRFFAERPEGSVSTLKIQRTQQEDSAVYLCASSLGAVSTNEKLFFGSGTQLSVL.